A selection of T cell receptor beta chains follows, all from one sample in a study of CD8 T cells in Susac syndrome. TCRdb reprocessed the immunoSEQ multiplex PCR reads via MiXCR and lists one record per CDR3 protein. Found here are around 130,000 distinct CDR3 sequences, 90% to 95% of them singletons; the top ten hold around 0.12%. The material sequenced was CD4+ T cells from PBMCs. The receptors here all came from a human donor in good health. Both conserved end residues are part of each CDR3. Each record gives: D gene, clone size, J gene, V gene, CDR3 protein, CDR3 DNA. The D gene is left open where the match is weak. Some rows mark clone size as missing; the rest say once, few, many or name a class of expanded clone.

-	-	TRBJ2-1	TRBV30	CAWSVNRGAFNEQFF	TGTGCCTGGAGTGTAAACCGCGGGGCTTTCAATGAGCAGTTCTTC
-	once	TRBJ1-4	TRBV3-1	CASATRSSGANEKLFF	TGTGCCAGCGCTACCAGGTCATCAGGGGCGAATGAAAAACTGTTTTTT
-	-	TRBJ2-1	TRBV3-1	CASSQDGGKQFF	TGTGCCAGCAGCCAAGATGGCGGCAAGCAGTTCTTC
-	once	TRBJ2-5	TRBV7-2	CASSLDREETQYF	TGTGCCAGCAGCTTAGACAGGGAAGAGACCCAGTACTTC
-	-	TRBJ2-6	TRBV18	CASSPRGLNVLTF	TGTGCCAGCTCACCGAGGGGGTTGAACGTCCTGACTTTC
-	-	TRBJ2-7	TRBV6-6	CASSYATDSYEQYF	TGTGCCAGCAGTTACGCCACCGACTCCTACGAGCAGTACTTC
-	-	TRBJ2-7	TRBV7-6	CASSATSGGHEQYF	TGTGCCAGCAGCGCCACGTCGGGGGGCCACGAGCAGTACTTC
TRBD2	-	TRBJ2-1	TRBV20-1	CSAGAGTRGVVEQFF	TGCAGTGCTGGTGCCGGGACTAGAGGAGTGGTTGAGCAGTTCTTC
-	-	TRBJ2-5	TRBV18	CASSRDGGMGETQYF	TGTGCCAGCTCACGCGACGGAGGGATGGGCGAGACCCAGTACTTC
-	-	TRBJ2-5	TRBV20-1	CSATWQETQYF	TGCAGTGCTACGTGGCAAGAGACCCAGTACTTC
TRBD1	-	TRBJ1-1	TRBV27	CASSLNRGPGTEAFF	TGTGCCAGCAGTTTAAACAGGGGGCCGGGAACTGAAGCTTTCTTT
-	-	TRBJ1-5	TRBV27	CASSKGGKSNQPQHF	TGTGCCAGCTCGAAGGGGGGTAAGAGCAATCAGCCCCAGCATTTT
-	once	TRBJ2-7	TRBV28	CASSSSGRSGGEQYF	TGTGCCAGCAGTTCTTCCGGTAGATCGGGTGGCGAGCAGTACTTC
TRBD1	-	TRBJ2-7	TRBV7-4	CASSLAETGSSYEQYF	TGTGCCAGCAGCTTAGCGGAGACAGGGAGCTCCTACGAGCAGTACTTC
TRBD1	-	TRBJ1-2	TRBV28	CASTNRGYGYTF	TGTGCCAGCACAAACAGGGGCTATGGCTACACCTTC
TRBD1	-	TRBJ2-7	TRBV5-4	CASSSGGQGGYEQYF	TGTGCCAGCAGCTCCGGCGGACAGGGGGGATACGAGCAGTACTTC
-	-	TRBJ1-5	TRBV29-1	CSVVVASNQPQHF	TGCAGCGTTGTAGTCGCTAGCAATCAGCCCCAGCATTTT
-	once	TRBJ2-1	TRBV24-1	CATSDLQAGSGPYNEQFF	TGTGCCACCAGTGATTTGCAAGCTGGTAGCGGACCTTACAATGAGCAGTTCTTC
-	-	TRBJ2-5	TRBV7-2	CASSLVGAGQETQYF	TGTGCCAGCAGCTTAGTTGGGGCAGGGCAAGAGACCCAGTACTTC
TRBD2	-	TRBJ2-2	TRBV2	CASSLAGVGVGELFF	TGTGCCAGCAGCCTAGCGGGAGTCGGTGTCGGGGAGCTGTTTTTT
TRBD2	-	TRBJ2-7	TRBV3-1	CASSQLAGYEQYF	TGTGCCAGCAGCCAACTAGCGGGCTACGAGCAGTACTTC
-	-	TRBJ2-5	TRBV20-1	CSARDPISVGSHWETQYF	TGCAGTGCTAGAGACCCCATTTCCGTCGGGAGTCATTGGGAGACCCAGTACTTC
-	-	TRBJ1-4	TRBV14	CASSPGGQIFEKLFF	TGTGCCAGCAGCCCCGGCGGGCAGATCTTTGAAAAACTGTTTTTT
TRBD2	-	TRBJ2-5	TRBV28	CASSLGTSGRAWGTQYF	TGTGCCAGCAGTTTAGGGACTAGCGGGAGGGCCTGGGGGACCCAGTACTTC
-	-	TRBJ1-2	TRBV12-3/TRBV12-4	CASSFIEMSGPGYTF	TGTGCCAGCAGTTTCATCGAGATGTCCGGTCCGGGCTACACCTTC
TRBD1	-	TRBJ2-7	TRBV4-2	CASSQTAGTGFHEQYF	TGTGCCAGCAGCCAAACCGCCGGGACAGGGTTCCACGAGCAGTACTTC
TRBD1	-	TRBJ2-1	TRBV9	CASSLLTGLGYNEQFF	TGTGCCAGCAGCCTACTGACAGGGCTCGGGTACAATGAGCAGTTCTTC
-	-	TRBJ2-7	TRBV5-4	CASSLEASEQYF	TGTGCCAGCAGCTTGGAGGCGAGTGAGCAGTACTTC
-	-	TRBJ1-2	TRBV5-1	CASSLLDARGPYGYTF	TGCGCCAGCAGCTTGTTGGACGCACGGGGACCATATGGCTACACCTTC
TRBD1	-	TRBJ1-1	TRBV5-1	CASSSVVGQGQTEAFF	TGCGCCAGCAGCTCAGTCGTGGGACAGGGTCAGACTGAAGCTTTCTTT
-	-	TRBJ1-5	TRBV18	CASSPRQGDQPQHF	TGTGCCAGCTCACCTAGACAAGGGGATCAGCCCCAGCATTTT
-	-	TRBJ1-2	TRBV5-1	CASSLGGPANYGYTF	TGCGCCAGCAGTCTTGGGGGGCCGGCCAACTATGGCTACACCTTC
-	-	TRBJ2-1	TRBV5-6	CASSLGRLEWRQFF	TGTGCCAGCAGCCTTGGCCGACTAGAATGGAGGCAGTTCTTC
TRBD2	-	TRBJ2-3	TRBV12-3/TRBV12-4	CASSPTSGRRDTQYF	TGTGCCAGCAGCCCGACTAGCGGGAGGAGGGATACGCAGTATTTT
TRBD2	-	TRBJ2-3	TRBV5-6	CASSWTSSDTQYF	TGTGCCAGCAGCTGGACTAGCTCGGATACGCAGTATTTT
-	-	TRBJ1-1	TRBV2	CATYIRGTEAFF	TGTGCCACCTATATTAGAGGCACTGAAGCTTTCTTT
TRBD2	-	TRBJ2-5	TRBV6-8	CASSGLAGGLGLETQYF	TGTGCCAGCAGCGGACTAGCGGGAGGGCTAGGTCTTGAGACCCAGTACTTC
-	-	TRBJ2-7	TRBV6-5	CASSYGDRYEQYF	TGTGCCAGCAGTTACGGGGACCGCTACGAGCAGTACTTC
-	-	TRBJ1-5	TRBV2	CASSWELNQPQHF	TGTGCCAGCAGTTGGGAACTCAATCAGCCCCAGCATTTT
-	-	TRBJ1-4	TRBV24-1	CATSDPGQFGEKLFF	TGTGCCACCAGTGATCCCGGACAGTTCGGTGAAAAACTGTTTTTT
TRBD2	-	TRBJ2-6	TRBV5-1	CASSGGLASSSGANVLTF	TGCGCCAGCAGCGGGGGACTAGCTTCTAGCTCTGGGGCCAACGTCCTGACTTTC
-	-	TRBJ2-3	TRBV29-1	CSVVQGSDTQYF	TGCAGCGTTGTACAGGGATCCGATACGCAGTATTTT
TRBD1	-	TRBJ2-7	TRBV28	CASRLGGTGGFEQYF	TGTGCCAGCAGATTGGGGGGGACAGGGGGCTTCGAGCAGTACTTC
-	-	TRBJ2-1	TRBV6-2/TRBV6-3	CASSPRTEQFF	TGTGCCAGCAGTCCCCGAACCGAGCAGTTCTTC
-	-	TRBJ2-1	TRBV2	CASSFSLGTSDNEQFF	TGTGCCAGCAGTTTCTCCCTCGGGACTTCGGACAATGAGCAGTTCTTC
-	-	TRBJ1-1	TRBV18	CASSPAGANTEAFF	TGTGCCAGCTCACCAGCGGGGGCGAACACTGAAGCTTTCTTT